Shown below are 29 T cell receptor beta chains from a single sample sequenced in a study of T cell clones after liver transplantation. The repertoire was sequenced with immunoSEQ multiplex PCR; TCRdb's copy has only in-frame clones and lacks some. The table lists tens of thousands of clones, about 92% of them singletons. This sample comprised CD4+ T cells from blood, obtained approximately 26 months after liver transplant. These receptors were collected from a human patient who received a liver transplant. Some of the T cells might come from the graft donor.

This clone was observed once. The chain couples TRBV5-1 to TRBJ1-2; possible D gene TRBD1, 6 bases. Germline-derived CDR1 and CDR2 are SGHRS and YFSETQ. The CDR3 loop spans 17 amino acids. Trimming removed 0 bases from V and 8 bases from J, with 23 bases in between. The CDR3 coding sequence is TGCGCCAGCAGCTTGGAGACAGCAGGGGAGGGGCTAGGCGGCTACACCTTC. The encoded protein is CASSLETAGEGLGGYTF.

The CDR3 protein is CASSQADRGYGYTF. In nucleotides, the CDR3 is TGCGCCAGCAGCCAAGCCGACAGGGGATATGGCTACACCTTC. The gene calls are TRBV4-1 and TRBJ1-2, with 8 nucleotides matching TRBD1. V trimming: 1 base; J trimming: 5 bases; junction bases outside the gene matches: 3. Germline V gene data show CDR1 as MGHRA and CDR2 as YSYEKL. The CDR3 loop spans 14 amino acids.

DNA for the CDR3: TGCGCCAGCAGCTTGGCATTTCCCTACAATGAGCAGTTCTTC. It translates to CASSLAFPYNEQFF. The gene calls are TRBV5-1 and TRBJ2-1; D is unclear. V was shortened by 0 bases and J by 2 bases, with 6 bases between the two germline ends. Germline V gene data show CDR1 as SGHRS and CDR2 as YFSETQ. The CDR3 extends over 14 amino acids.

The V and J genes are TRBV7-9 and TRBJ2-7, with D unclear. The CDR3 runs 17 residues. V was pared by 5 bases and J by 0 bases, with 20 bases between. Germline V gene data show CDR1 as SEHNR and CDR2 as FQNEAQ (reference sequence). The CDR3 sequence is CASSRGPDGSSSYEQYF. CDR3 DNA: TGTGCCAGCAGCCGTGGACCGGACGGATCCAGCTCCTACGAGCAGTACTTC.

V is TRBV4-2 and J is TRBJ2-7, with 10 bases lining up with TRBD2. V lost 4 bases and J lost 4; bases outside the gene matches: 13. CDR1 is LGHNA and CDR2 is YNFKEQ in the germline V gene. The CDR3 runs to 17 residues. The CDR3 sequence: CASSPGQHLAGVYEQYF. Here the CDR3 DNA reads TGTGCCAGCAGCCCAGGACAGCACCTAGCGGGGGTATACGAGCAGTACTTC.

This chain links TRBV5-1 with TRBJ1-1; D may be TRBD1 (5 bases). Germline values: CDR1 SGHRS, CDR2 YFSETQ. V was trimmed by 4 bases and J by 1 base, leaving 14 bases between them. This CDR3 comprises 15 residues. CDR3 DNA sequence: TGCGCCAGCAGCCAAATCAGGGTGGCGAACACTGAAGCTTTCTTT. This codes for CASSQIRVANTEAFF. The full variable domain, rest sourced from reference TRBV5-1 and TRBJ1-1, is KAGVTQTPRYLIKTRGQQVTLSCSPISGHRSVSWYQQTPGQGLQFLFEYFSETQRNKGNFPGRFSGRQFSNSRSEMNVSTLELGDSALYLCASSQIRVANTEAFFGQGTRLTVV.

J is TRBJ1-5 and V is TRBV7-2, with D maybe TRBD1 (5 bases). Trimming removed 2 bases from V and 1 base from J, with 15 bases in between. This CDR3 contains 17 residues. Germline loops: CDR1 SGHTA, CDR2 FQGNSA. CDR3 loop: CASSLIGGTGSNQPQHF. The CDR3 region has the DNA TGTGCCAGCAGCTTAATCGGGGGAACGGGAAGCAATCAGCCCCAGCATTTT.

This sequence joins TRBV13 and TRBJ1-2; D unclear. V lost 5 bases and J lost 6, with 10 bases in between. Germline CDR1 reads PRHDT; CDR2 reads FYEKMQ (reference sequence). The CDR3 totals 12 residues. CDR3 in DNA: TGTGCCAGCAGCACCAACCTGGATGGCTACACCTTC. Residues: CASSTNLDGYTF.

This chain links TRBV29-1 with TRBJ1-4; D is unclear. CDR1 is SQVTM, CDR2 ANQGSEA, per germline. The CDR3 loop spans 13 amino acids. With 2 bases removed from V and 5 bases from J, the gap between germline ends came to 9 bases. The DNA of the CDR3 is TGCAGCGTTGAAAAACAGCTCAATGAAAAACTGTTTTTT. Its protein product is CSVEKQLNEKLFF.

This clone came up once. The rearrangement joins TRBV10-2 to TRBJ1-2; the D is unclear. The germline V and J ends were trimmed by 7 bases and 6 bases, with 15 bases remaining between them. This CDR3 spans 13 amino acids. Germline V gives CDR1 WSHSY, CDR2 SAAADI. The CDR3: CASKTQFWDGYTF. CDR3 coding DNA: TGCGCCAGCAAAACTCAGTTCTGGGATGGCTACACCTTC.

The chain recombines TRBV4-1 with TRBJ1-2, with D perhaps TRBD1 (5 bases). CDR1 and CDR2 from the germline V gene are MGHRA and YSYEKL. V was trimmed by 2 bases and J by 1 base, leaving 20 bases between them. The CDR3 extends over 18 amino acids. CDR3 DNA sequence: TGCGCCAGCAGCCAACCCGGGGGATCCCCCCCCTTTAACTATGGCTACACCTTC. It yields the protein CASSQPGGSPPFNYGYTF.

This sequence joins TRBV30 and TRBJ2-6; D remains unclear. Trimming left V 3 bases short and J 0 bases short, with 12 bases between. This CDR3 comprises 16 residues. Germline loops: CDR1 GTSNPN, CDR2 SVGIG (reference sequence). CDR3 loop: CAWSAAASSGANVLTF. The CDR3 DNA is TGTGCCTGGAGCGCGGCGGCGAGCTCTGGGGCCAACGTCCTGACTTTC.

The table lists this clone with a few counts. Written as DNA, the CDR3 is TGTGCCAGCAGCACGACCGGGACAGCCCCCTACGAGCAGTACTTC. Encoded protein: CASSTTGTAPYEQYF. The chain links TRBV7-3 to TRBJ2-7; TRBD1 matches at 7 bases. Germline trimming cut 5 bases from V and 2 bases from J; bases unmatched to any gene: 9. The length of the CDR3 is 15 residues. Germline CDR1 and CDR2: SGHTA and FQGTGA. The whole variable domain, filled in from reference TRBV7-3 and TRBJ2-7, reads GAGVSQTPSNKVTEKGKYVELRCDPISGHTALYWYRQSLGQGPEFLIYFQGTGAADDSGLPNDRFFAVRPEGSVSTLKIQRTERGDSAVYLCASSTTGTAPYEQYFGPGTRLTVT.

The chain employs TRBV19 and TRBJ2-2; a possible D gene is TRBD2 (6 bases). The ends were cut back, 4 bases at V and 4 bases at J, with 10 bases in the middle. Germline CDR1 and CDR2: LNHDA and SQIVND (reference sequence). The CDR3 is 14 residues long. The CDR3 DNA is TGTGCCAGTAGTAGGAGCGGGCGCACCGGGGAGCTGTTTTTT. Translating it yields CASSRSGRTGELFF.

The rearrangement uses TRBV6-1 and TRBJ1-1; the match to TRBD1 covers 8 bases. Germline values: CDR1 MNHNS, CDR2 SASEGT. Unmatched junction bases numbered 10, after V lost 7 bases and J lost 3 bases. This CDR3 comprises 15 residues. The CDR3 loop is CASTLDRVRDTEAFF. The DNA of the CDR3 is TGTGCCAGCACCCTGGACAGGGTGAGGGACACTGAAGCTTTCTTT.

The V gene is TRBV20-1, the J gene TRBJ1-1; no clear D. The CDR3 consists of 11 residues. Deletions cut 6 bases from V and 1 base from J, with 6 bases between. From germline, CDR1 is DFQATT and CDR2 SNEGSKA (reference sequence). CDR3 sequence: CSANTNTEAFF. Here the CDR3 DNA reads TGCAGTGCCAATACGAACACTGAAGCTTTCTTT.

The chain combines TRBV25-1 with TRBJ2-2; 7 nucleotides match TRBD1. The CDR3 extends over 13 amino acids. Germline V CDR1 and CDR2: MGHDK, SYGVNS. V was clipped by 2 bases and J by 6 bases; unmatched bases: 0. In DNA, the CDR3 is TGTGCCAGCAGTGAACAGGGGGCCGGGGAGCTGTTTTTT. It specifies CASSEQGAGELFF.

V and J are TRBV7-8 and TRBJ1-5; D is perhaps TRBD1 (6 bases). Germline values: CDR1 SGHVS, CDR2 FQNEAQ. The CDR3 covers 16 residues. Trimming shortened V by 1 base and J by 2 bases, and 12 bases separated the two germline ends. CDR3 DNA sequence: TGTGCCAGCAGCTTAGTAGGGGGGACGGGCAATCAGCCCCAGCATTTT. Translating it yields CASSLVGGTGNQPQHF.

The V gene is TRBV5-1, the J gene TRBJ2-3; no firm D call. Germline-derived CDR1 and CDR2 are SGHRS and YFSETQ. V was trimmed by 0 bases and J by 2 bases, leaving 10 bases between them. CDR3 length: 15 residues. The CDR3, as DNA: TGCGCCAGCAGCTTGGCAGGTAGAGACACAGATACGCAGTATTTT. Translating gives CASSLAGRDTDTQYF.

This chain joins TRBV30 and TRBJ2-7, with 10 positions matching TRBD2. Germline loops: CDR1 GTSNPN, CDR2 SVGIG (reference sequence). CDR3 length: 13 residues. The V and J ends lost 8 bases and 0 bases, in that order; junction bases with no gene match: 4. The CDR3 bases are TGTGCCGGAGCGGGAGGGCACTCCTACGAGCAGTACTTC. It is translated as CAGAGGHSYEQYF.

This sequence joins TRBV11-1 and TRBJ2-1, with D perhaps assigned TRBD1 or TRBD2 (6 bases each). Trimming stripped 5 bases from V and 9 bases from J, with 14 bases between. The CDR3 loop spans 13 amino acids. Germline V CDR1 and CDR2: SGHAT, FQDESV (reference sequence). The CDR3 DNA reads TGTGCCAGCAGCCAAACGGAGGGGGGTGAGCAGTTCTTC. Translating it yields CASSQTEGGEQFF. The complete variable domain, with remaining parts taken from reference TRBV11-1 and TRBJ2-1, reads EAEVAQSPRYKITEKSQAVAFWCDPISGHATLYWYRQILGQGPELLVQFQDESVVDDSQLPKDRFSAERLKGVDSTLKIQPAELGDSAMYLCASSQTEGGEQFFGPGTRLTVL.

The gene calls are TRBV11-3 and TRBJ2-7, with D possibly being TRBD1 (5 bases). Germline assignment: CDR1 SGHNT and CDR2 YENEEA. Trimming stripped 4 bases from V and 2 bases from J, with 6 bases between. The CDR3 has 12 amino acids. CDR3 nucleotides: TGTGCCAGCAGCTCGACAGCCTACGAGCAGTACTTC. Translated, it gives CASSSTAYEQYF.

The chain recombines TRBV29-1 with TRBJ1-5; TRBD1 matches 7 bases. The CDR3 has 12 residues. With 6 bases clipped from V and 1 base from J, the junction kept 0 bases outside the gene matches. CDR1 is SQVTM and CDR2 is ANQGSEA in the germline V gene. The CDR3 here is CSVGQSNQPQHF. The CDR3 DNA reads as TGCAGCGTGGGACAGAGCAATCAGCCCCAGCATTTT.

The rearrangement joins TRBV6-1 to TRBJ2-1, with 8 bases matching TRBD1. The V and J ends lost 0 bases and 5 bases, in that order; junction bases with no gene match: 6. Germline V lookup: CDR1 MNHNS, CDR2 SASEGT. CDR3 length equals 16 residues. The CDR3 is CASSEAMWTGNNEQFF. In DNA, the CDR3 is TGTGCCAGCAGTGAAGCAATGTGGACAGGGAACAATGAGCAGTTCTTC.

This clone was observed once. The V call is TRBV19, the J call TRBJ2-1, with TRBD1 matching over 8 bases. Germline V gene lookup returns CDR1 LNHDA and CDR2 SQIVND (reference sequence). This CDR3 comprises 13 residues. V dropped 9 bases and J dropped 5; count of bases not matched to a gene: 6. This CDR3 is CASQGATNNEQFF. The DNA for the CDR3 is TGTGCCAGCCAGGGGGCGACAAACAATGAGCAGTTCTTC.

The gene calls are TRBV7-9 and TRBJ2-3; 14 bases fit TRBD2. Germline V gene lookup returns CDR1 SEHNR and CDR2 FQNEAQ (reference sequence). This CDR3 region has 16 residues. Trimming cost V 8 bases and J 4 bases; bases outside gene matches: 8. For the CDR3, the DNA is TGTGCCAGCGTATTGGGGACTAGCGGGAGCGCAGATACGCAGTATTTT. This translates into CASVLGTSGSADTQYF.

The chain joins TRBV4-2 to TRBJ1-3, with D uncertain. The length of the CDR3 is 16 residues. Germline V gene data show CDR1 as LGHNA and CDR2 as YNFKEQ. V shed 0 bases and J shed 0 bases, with 9 bases lying between them. The CDR3 region has the DNA TGTGCCAGCAGCCAAGATCTGGCGGACTCTGGAAACACCATATATTTT. As protein: CASSQDLADSGNTIYF.

This sequence joins TRBV28 and TRBJ1-5; a weak D match, TRBD1 (6 bases). The CDR3 is 14 amino acids. Germline assignment: CDR1 MDHEN and CDR2 SYDVKM. V lost 2 bases, J lost 2 bases, and 7 bases lay in between. The CDR3 DNA reads as TGTGCCAGCAGTTTAGCAGGGGGCAATCAGCCCCAGCATTTT. This gives the protein CASSLAGGNQPQHF.

The V and J genes are TRBV6-6 and TRBJ2-5; D remains unclear. Germline V gene sequence: CDR1 MNHNY, CDR2 SVGAGI (reference sequence). V was cut by 3 bases and J by 4 bases, with 3 bases left in between. The CDR3 loop spans 11 amino acids. CDR3 residues: CASSYAETQYF. CDR3 sequence (DNA): TGTGCCAGCAGTTATGCAGAGACCCAGTACTTC.